A single sample is the source of the 22 T cell receptor beta chains below, sequenced in a study of blood T cell repertoires in COVID-19. Repertoires were generated with immunoSEQ multiplex PCR, while TCRdb's copy carries only in-frame clones and drops some. The top ten clones hold roughly 8.2% of a sample with 150,000 to 200,000 clones, just over 85% of them seen once. Sequencing was performed on peripheral blood. The origin of the receptors is a man in his sixties with acute or convalescent COVID-19.

This chain connects TRBV6-6 to TRBJ2-7; 8 nucleotides match TRBD2. Trimming cost V 6 bases and J 4 bases; bases outside gene matches: 8. Germline-derived CDR1 and CDR2 are MNHNY and SVGAGI (reference sequence). The CDR3 totals 14 residues. CDR3 loop: CASRSTGTSYEQYF. CDR3 bases: TGTGCCAGCAGATCAACCGGGACTAGTTACGAGCAGTACTTC.

The CDR3 nucleotides are TGTGCCAGCAGTCCTTTGACAGGGAAGCAGCCCCAGCATTTT. As protein: CASSPLTGKQPQHF. This chain links TRBV6-1 with TRBJ1-5; 7 bases map to TRBD1. V shed 5 bases and J 7 bases; nucleotides not matched to a gene: 8. The length of the CDR3 is 14 residues. From germline, CDR1 is MNHNS and CDR2 SASEGT.

The chain recombines TRBV2 with TRBJ1-1; D is uncertain. Trimming removed 6 bases at V and 6 bases at J, with 11 bases between. Germline V gene data show CDR1 as SNHLY and CDR2 as FYNNEI. CDR3 length equals 12 residues. For the CDR3, the DNA is TGTGCCAGCAGGACGGGGTCCGCTGAAGCTTTCTTT. Its translation is CASRTGSAEAFF. Filled out from reference TRBV2 and TRBJ1-1, the complete variable domain reads EPEVTQTPSHQVTQMGQEVILRCVPISNHLYFYWYRQILGQKVEFLVSFYNNEISEKSEIFDDQFSVERPDGSNFTLKIRSTKLEDSAMYFCASRTGSAEAFFGQGTRLTVV.

The rearrangement joins TRBV7-9 to TRBJ1-3; 10 positions match TRBD1. V shed 5 bases, J shed 0 bases, and the junction held 10 bases outside the gene matches. The CDR3 loop spans 18 amino acids. Germline CDR1 reads SEHNR; CDR2 reads FQNEAQ (reference sequence). The CDR3 DNA reads as TGTGCCAGCAGCGCCCGACAGGGGGCTACGATCTCTGGAAACACCATATATTTT. Its translation is CASSARQGATISGNTIYF.

This chain's CDR3 is CASSRGGTAYGYTF. The CDR3 DNA sequence: TGTGCCAGCAGTCGTGGGGGGACAGCCTATGGCTACACCTTC. This chain connects TRBV28 to TRBJ1-2; 7 nucleotides align to TRBD1. There are 14 residues in the CDR3. V was clipped by 5 bases and J by 4 bases; unmatched bases: 7. The germline V gene encodes CDR1 MDHEN and CDR2 SYDVKM.

The rearrangement links TRBV7-2 to TRBJ2-7; TRBD2 agrees at 7 bases. The V segment lost 5 bases and the J segment 2 bases; nucleotides outside the gene matches: 6. Germline values: CDR1 SGHTA, CDR2 FQGNSA. The CDR3 length is 14 residues. The CDR3 protein is CASSLQRDPYEQYF. The CDR3 bases are TGTGCCAGCAGCCTCCAGCGGGACCCCTACGAGCAGTACTTC.

V is TRBV5-1 and J is TRBJ2-5, with 8 bases that match TRBD2. The CDR3 spans 15 residues. Germline CDR1 reads SGHRS; CDR2 reads YFSETQ. J was trimmed by 6 bases and V by 0 bases; bases with no gene match: 7. The CDR3 is CASSLEGLVRQTQYF. CDR3 in DNA: TGCGCCAGCAGCTTGGAGGGACTAGTGAGGCAGACCCAGTACTTC.

The chain combines TRBV28 with TRBJ1-5; 7 bases map to TRBD1. V lost 2 bases and J lost 3; bases outside the gene matches: 4. The CDR3 length is 15 residues. CDR1 and CDR2 from the germline V gene are MDHEN and SYDVKM. The CDR3 region is CASSLQGGNNQPQHF. CDR3 nucleotide sequence: TGTGCCAGCAGTTTACAGGGGGGAAACAATCAGCCCCAGCATTTT.

This chain's CDR3 is CASSSGLAEGGDTQYF. The CDR3 region has the DNA TGTGCCAGCAGCTCGGGACTAGCGGAGGGGGGAGATACGCAGTATTTT. The chain recombines TRBV11-3 with TRBJ2-3, with 11 bases fitting TRBD2. Germline V gene sequence: CDR1 SGHNT, CDR2 YENEEA. This CDR3 region has 16 residues. The V segment lost 4 bases and the J segment 5 bases; nucleotides outside the gene matches: 8.

V is TRBV28 and J is TRBJ1-5; D possibly corresponds to TRBD1 (5 bases). The CDR3 contains 13 residues. CDR1 MDHEN and CDR2 SYDVKM come from the germline V gene. CDR3 in DNA: TGTGGTGTCGCAGGGATAGGCAATCAGCCCCAGCATTTT. It yields the protein CGVAGIGNQPQHF.

The chain couples TRBV5-1 to TRBJ2-7, with TRBD1 identical over 9 bases. The CDR3 length is 13 residues. The junction had 5 bases not matched to a gene; V was cut back by 4 bases and J by 6 bases. Looked up from germline, CDR1 is SGHRS and CDR2 is YFSETQ. CDR3 amino acids: CASSPGTGSEQYF. CDR3 in DNA: TGCGCCAGCAGCCCCGGGACAGGGAGCGAGCAGTACTTC.

This clone was seen a single time. The chain links TRBV7-9 to TRBJ2-7, with 9 nucleotides matching TRBD1. This CDR3 contains 18 residues. Unmatched junction bases numbered 21, after V lost 5 bases and J lost 7 bases. Germline V CDR1 and CDR2: SEHNR, FQNEAQ (reference sequence). The CDR3 bases are TGTGCCAGCAGCCCGGGACAGGGAGGTCGCGCTCCACCTCATGAGCAGTACTTC. It yields the protein CASSPGQGGRAPPHEQYF. Looking up the rest from reference TRBV7-9 and TRBJ2-7 gives the full variable domain: DTGVSQNPRHKITKRGQNVTFRCDPISEHNRLYWYRQTLGQGPEFLTYFQNEAQLEKSRLLSDRFSAERPKGSFSTLEIQRTEQGDSAMYLCASSPGQGGRAPPHEQYFGPGTRLTVT.

V and J are TRBV5-1 and TRBJ1-4; 9 nucleotides agree with TRBD1. Germline-derived CDR1 and CDR2 are SGHRS and YFSETQ. With 0 bases clipped from V and 5 bases from J, the junction kept 2 bases outside the gene matches. The CDR3 runs 15 residues. CDR3 loop: CASSLDGQGNEKLFF. CDR3 DNA: TGCGCCAGCAGCTTGGACGGACAGGGGAATGAAAAACTGTTTTTT.

The chain recombines TRBV30 with TRBJ1-3, with D possibly TRBD1 on 5 matching bases. Germline CDR1 reads GTSNPN; CDR2 reads SVGIG (reference sequence). The CDR3 sequence is 13 residues long. Trimming removed 0 bases from V and 7 bases from J, with 10 bases in between. The CDR3 DNA follows: TGTGCCTGGAGTGTGGGAGGGGTGAACACCATATATTTT. This gives the protein CAWSVGGVNTIYF. The variable domain in full, with the rest retrieved from reference TRBV30 and TRBJ1-3, is SQTIHQWPATLVQPVGSPLSLECTVEGTSNPNLYWYRQAAGRGLQLLFYSVGIGQISSEVPQNLSASRPQDRQFILSSKKLLLSDSGFYLCAWSVGGVNTIYFGEGSWLTVV.

This chain uses TRBV2 with TRBJ2-5; D is perhaps TRBD2 (6 bases). The V gene's germline CDR1 is SNHLY and CDR2 FYNNEI. Trimming took off 7 bases at V and 7 bases at J, with 19 bases between the two ends. The length of the CDR3 is 14 residues. CDR3 sequence: CASTQIRARGTQYF. In DNA, the CDR3 is TGTGCCAGCACCCAGATCAGGGCGCGGGGGACCCAGTACTTC.

This rearrangement joins TRBV19 to TRBJ2-1; 13 bases fit TRBD2. J gave up 8 bases and V 4 bases, and 5 bases lay outside the gene matches. The CDR3 is 15 residues long. Germline V lookup: CDR1 LNHDA, CDR2 SQIVND (reference sequence). CDR3: CASSKRLAGGHEQFF. For the CDR3, the DNA is TGTGCCAGTAGTAAAAGACTAGCGGGGGGCCATGAGCAGTTCTTC.

The J gene is TRBJ2-2, the V gene TRBV28, with D perhaps TRBD2 (7 bases). V was trimmed by 5 bases and J by 0 bases, leaving 16 bases between them. The CDR3 is 17 amino acids. Germline V gene lookup returns CDR1 MDHEN and CDR2 SYDVKM. The CDR3 protein is CASSGGGGPPNTGELFF. CDR3 nucleotides: TGTGCCAGCAGTGGGGGGGGCGGTCCCCCGAACACCGGGGAGCTGTTTTTT.

The CDR3 region is CASSLSSGWETQYF. The CDR3, as DNA: TGTGCCAGCAGTTTATCGTCAGGGTGGGAGACCCAGTACTTC. The chain uses TRBV27 and TRBJ2-5, with a weak D call TRBD1 (5 bases). V was pared by 0 bases and J by 5 bases, with 10 bases between. Germline-derived CDR1 and CDR2 are MNHEY and SMNVEV (reference sequence). This CDR3 spans 14 amino acids.

The chain carries TRBV3-1 (or the pseudogene TRBV3-2) and TRBJ1-5, with D tentatively TRBD1 (6 bases). This CDR3 has 14 residues. Looked up from germline, CDR1 is LGHDT and CDR2 is YNNKEL (reference sequence). V lost 5 bases and J 1 base, leaving 9 bases between the germline ends. The CDR3 region has the DNA TGTGCCAGCAGCTCCGGGACAAGCAATCAGCCCCAGCATTTT. Amino acids: CASSSGTSNQPQHF.

The rearrangement uses TRBV29-1 and TRBJ1-1; D might be TRBD1 (5 bases). This CDR3 comprises 13 residues. The V gene's germline CDR1 is SQVTM and CDR2 ANQGSEA. V was trimmed by 4 bases and J by 2 bases, leaving 11 bases between them. As DNA, the CDR3 is TGCAGCGTTGGAACAGGAGTAAACACTGAAGCTTTCTTT. The encoded protein is CSVGTGVNTEAFF.

The rearrangement uses TRBV2 and TRBJ1-4; 7 nucleotides line up with TRBD1. The V and J ends lost 8 bases and 8 bases, in that order; junction bases with no gene match: 8. The CDR3 length is 13 residues. Germline CDR1 SNHLY, CDR2 FYNNEI. The CDR3 DNA follows: TGTGCCAGCTCCCAAACAGGGGTGGAAAAACTGTTTTTT. It yields the protein CASSQTGVEKLFF. The whole variable domain, remainder taken from reference TRBV2 and TRBJ1-4, is EPEVTQTPSHQVTQMGQEVILRCVPISNHLYFYWYRQILGQKVEFLVSFYNNEISEKSEIFDDQFSVERPDGSNFTLKIRSTKLEDSAMYFCASSQTGVEKLFFGSGTQLSVL.

On this clone itself: The germline gene is not matched at one end of the junction; a read error may be the cause. The chain uses TRBV2 and TRBJ1-5; TRBD1 agrees at 7 bases. Germline V gives CDR1 SNHLY, CDR2 FYNNEI. The CDR3 is 13 amino acids. The CDR3 reads CASREDRAQPQHF. The CDR3 nucleotides read TGTGCCAGCAGGGAAGACAGGGCTCAGCCCCAGCATTTT.